Below, 9 T cell receptor beta chains from the same sample are listed, as sequenced in a study of blood T cell repertoires in COVID-19. Clones were sequenced by immunoSEQ multiplex PCR, and TCRdb holds only the in-frame ones, with some missing. The sample comprises about 86,000 clones, 87% of which are singletons, and around 1.1% rests with the top ten. The sequenced sample was peripheral blood. The source of these receptors is a human donor in a cohort sampled during active COVID-19.

The chain couples TRBV18 to TRBJ2-3; 10 bases agree with TRBD2. This CDR3 comprises 16 residues. V was pared by 8 bases and J by 0 bases, with 8 bases of the junction left unmatched. Germline V CDR1 and CDR2: KGHSH, LQKENI. The CDR3: CASTDRLAGSTDTQYF. As DNA, the CDR3 is TGTGCCAGCACAGACAGACTAGCGGGTAGCACAGATACGCAGTATTTT.

This clone was picked up one time. The chain carries TRBV7-9 and TRBJ2-7; perhaps TRBD1 as D (6 bases). There are 14 residues in the CDR3. From germline, CDR1 is SEHNR and CDR2 FQNEAQ (reference sequence). V was pared by 3 bases and J by 5 bases, with 14 bases between. The CDR3 loop reads CASSFFRGENEQYF. The CDR3 coding sequence is TGTGCCAGCAGCTTTTTCAGGGGAGAAAACGAGCAGTACTTC. Full variable domain (rest looked up from reference TRBV7-9 and TRBJ2-7): DTGVSQNPRHKITKRGQNVTFRCDPISEHNRLYWYRQTLGQGPEFLTYFQNEAQLEKSRLLSDRFSAERPKGSFSTLEIQRTEQGDSAMYLCASSFFRGENEQYFGPGTRLTVT.

CDR3 residues: CASSAAWGGDNQYF. CDR3 nucleotide sequence: TGTGCCAGCAGCGCCGCTTGGGGAGGGGACAATCAGTACTTC. The rearrangement links TRBV5-4 to TRBJ2-4; tentative D call: TRBD2 (7 bases). This CDR3 comprises 14 residues. V lost 4 bases to trimming and J lost 12 bases, with 20 bases between them. Germline lookup yields CDR1 SGHNT and CDR2 YYREEE (reference sequence).

This clone has a single count. The genes are TRBV21-1 and TRBJ2-5; no check of the table's D call, TRBD2, against the DNA was made. TRBV21-1 is a pseudogene segment. The CDR3 runs 17 residues. This chain's CDR3 is CASSKRRASGLQETQYF. In DNA form, the CDR3 reads TGTGCCAGCAGCAAAAGGAGGGCTAGCGGGCTCCAAGAGACCCAGTACTTC.

This clone came up once. The chain is built from TRBV13 and TRBJ2-1; TRBD1 agrees at 7 bases. Germline V gene data show CDR1 as PRHDT and CDR2 as FYEKMQ (reference sequence). The ends lost 6 bases at V and 6 bases at J; junction bases unmatched: 11. The CDR3 consists of 15 residues. The chain's CDR3 is CASRRFSGTVNEQFF. CDR3 nucleotide sequence: TGTGCCAGCAGGAGATTTTCCGGGACAGTCAATGAGCAGTTCTTC.

The chain combines TRBV7-8 with TRBJ2-7; 7 nucleotides agree with TRBD2. Trimming removed 1 base from V and 2 bases from J; junction bases left unmatched: 17. Germline CDR1 reads SGHVS; CDR2 reads FQNEAQ. The CDR3 sequence is 19 residues long. CDR3 amino acids: CASSLETRGRDIGPYEQYF. The CDR3 nucleotides read TGTGCCAGCAGCTTAGAGACCCGCGGGAGAGATATAGGACCCTACGAGCAGTACTTC. The variable domain in full, completed from reference TRBV7-8 and TRBJ2-7, reads GAGVSQSPRYKVAKRGQDVALRCDPISGHVSLFWYQQALGQGPEFLTYFQNEAQLDKSGLPSDRFFAERPEGSVSTLKIQRTQQEDSAVYLCASSLETRGRDIGPYEQYFGPGTRLTVT.

Only a few counts were recorded for this clone. Other DNA variants within this sample encode the same CDR3. V and J are TRBV3-1 (or the pseudogene TRBV3-2) and TRBJ2-5, with 11 positions matching TRBD2. J lost 5 bases, V lost 4 bases, and 0 bases had no gene match. Germline CDR1 LGHDT, CDR2 YNNKEL (reference sequence). This CDR3 is 13 amino acids long. The CDR3 here is CASSLAGGETQYF. DNA of the CDR3: TGTGCCAGCAGCCTAGCGGGAGGGGAGACCCAGTACTTC.

V gene TRBV7-3 combines with J gene TRBJ2-5; 8 bases map to TRBD1. V shed 4 bases and J 6 bases; nucleotides not matched to a gene: 4. This CDR3 has 13 residues. Germline V gene sequence: CDR1 SGHTA, CDR2 FQGTGA. CDR3 coding DNA: TGTGCCAGCAGCTCAGGACAGGGACAGACCCAGTACTTC. Translating it yields CASSSGQGQTQYF.

This clone was counted once. V is TRBV29-1 and J is TRBJ2-7; 9 bases map to TRBD2. Per the germline V gene, CDR1 is SQVTM and CDR2 is ANQGSEA. V dropped 7 bases and J dropped 0; count of bases not matched to a gene: 4. The CDR3 has 13 amino acids. In DNA form, the CDR3 reads TGCAGCGCCTTAGCGGGAGACTCCTACGAGCAGTACTTC. This gives the protein CSALAGDSYEQYF.